Listed below are T cell receptor beta chains from one sample, sequenced in a study of T cells in Graves' hyperthyroidism and ophthalmopathy. TCRdb recomputed calls from the multiplex PCR reads with MiXCR, one row per CDR3 protein. Of 660,000 or so distinct CDR3 sequences in the sample, 40% to 55% are singletons; the top ten hold 6.5% to 9%. The sequencing sample was made of peripheral blood or thyroid tissue (not recorded which). These TCRs come from an adult man with Graves' disease, either hyperthyroidism or ophthalmopathy (not recorded which). The CDR3 runs from the conserved cysteine through the conserved F or W. The order of the fields is clone size, V gene, D gene, J gene, CDR3 DNA, CDR3 protein. A D gene is named only where the DNA matches it firmly. Part of the rows lack a size; the others show once, few, many or a class for expanded clones.

few	TRBV10-3	TRBD2	TRBJ2-2	TGTGCCATCAGTCCCCGCGGGAGCCCCACCGGGGAGCTGTTTTTT	CAISPRGSPTGELFF
-	TRBV10-3	-	TRBJ1-6	TGTGCCATCAGTTTGTATGGAAATTCACCCCTCCACTTT	CAISLYGNSPLHF
-	TRBV7-2	TRBD1	TRBJ1-5	TGTGCCAGCAGCATGACAGGGGGCCGACAGCCCCAGCATTTT	CASSMTGGRQPQHF
few	TRBV19	TRBD1	TRBJ1-1	TGTGCCAGTAGTGGACAGGGGGCATCCACTGAAGCTTTCTTT	CASSGQGASTEAFF
-	TRBV6-5	-	TRBJ2-7	TGTGCCAGCAGTTACTCCCTAGGGGTTGGGTTGTACTTC	CASSYSLGVGLYF
-	TRBV5-1	TRBD1	TRBJ1-4	TGCGCCAGCAGCTTGGGAAAAGGGGGCGCCGGTGAAAAACTGTTTTTT	CASSLGKGGAGEKLFF
-	TRBV10-3	-	TRBJ1-2	TGTGCCATCAGGCGGAGGGAAGGATCAGCTAACTATGGCTACACCTTC	CAIRRREGSANYGYTF
few	TRBV9	TRBD2	TRBJ2-7	TGTGCCAGCAGCGGGGGCGGGAGTAGAGTCTACGAGCAGTACTTC	CASSGGGSRVYEQYF
-	TRBV2	-	TRBJ1-2	TGTGCCAGCGGGAGGGAGGATTCCTATGGCTACACCTTC	CASGREDSYGYTF
many	TRBV19	-	TRBJ1-2	TGTGCCAGTAGTCACGCCCGGACGTCTGCCTATGGCTACACCTTC	CASSHARTSAYGYTF
-	TRBV7-9	-	TRBJ1-1	TGTGCCAGCAGCAAAGGGGCAGGGAACACTGAAGCTTTCTTT	CASSKGAGNTEAFF
-	TRBV12-3/TRBV12-4	TRBD1	TRBJ1-2	TGTGCCAGCAGTTTCCAGGACAGGGGATATGGCTACACCTTC	CASSFQDRGYGYTF
-	TRBV9	-	TRBJ2-5	TGTGCCAGCTCACTAACTCGACAGGCCCAAGAGACCCAGTACTTC	CASSLTRQAQETQYF
-	TRBV7-3	-	TRBJ2-7	-	CASSFCASTGNEQYF
many	TRBV15	TRBD1	TRBJ1-3	TGTGCCACCAGCAGAGATCCCGGACAGGTCAAAGGAAACACCATATATTTT	CATSRDPGQVKGNTIYF
-	TRBV2	TRBD2	TRBJ2-7	TGTGCCAGCAGAGGGACTAGCGGGAGAAAGTACGAGCAGTACTTC	CASRGTSGRKYEQYF
-	TRBV5-4	-	TRBJ1-1	TGTGCCAGCGGGAACCCCGCCATGAACACTGAAGCTTTCTTT	CASGNPAMNTEAFF
-	TRBV7-8	TRBD1	TRBJ1-2	TGTGCCAGCCGCCCCCCGGGACAGGGACACTTAATAACCTATGGCTACACCTTC	CASRPPGQGHLITYGYTF
-	TRBV6-5	TRBD2	TRBJ2-7	TGTGCCAGCAGTTTAACACTAGCGGGGGATTCCGAGCAGTACTTC	CASSLTLAGDSEQYF
-	TRBV6-1	-	TRBJ1-6	TGTGCCAGCAGTCCCACGAGCTCCTTTAATTCACCCCTCCACTTT	CASSPTSSFNSPLHF
once	TRBV7-3	-	TRBJ1-2	TGTGCCAGCAGCACCAGCTTCTATGGCTACACCTTC	CASSTSFYGYTF
-	TRBV7-9	TRBD1	TRBJ2-7	TGTGCCAGCAGACCGACCGGGACAGGAGATACCTACGAGCAGTACTTC	CASRPTGTGDTYEQYF
-	TRBV7-9	-	TRBJ2-7	TGTGCCAGCAGCCGGGTTTTTGACGAGCAGTACTTC	CASSRVFDEQYF
few	TRBV19	-	TRBJ1-5	TGTGCCAGTAGTAGCTATGATAGCAATCAGCCCCAGCATTTT	CASSSYDSNQPQHF
-	TRBV11-1	-	TRBJ1-1	TGTGCCAGCAGTCGGGGGGTAGGCACTGAAGCTTTCTTT	CASSRGVGTEAFF
few	TRBV20-1	TRBD1	TRBJ1-4	TGCAGTGTCCCAGACAGGGGAGGTGAAAAACTGTTTTTT	CSVPDRGGEKLFF
-	TRBV29-1	-	TRBJ1-4	TGCAGCGCCCGGGGGGGCGCGGGTGAAAAACTGTTTTTT	CSARGGAGEKLFF
few	TRBV5-1	TRBD1	TRBJ2-7	TGCGCCAGCAGCCTGGAGGGACAGGGGATCAACGAGCAGTACTTC	CASSLEGQGINEQYF
-	TRBV20-1	-	TRBJ2-7	TGCAGTGCTAGGGGACTGGGGGGTTACGAGCAGTACTTC	CSARGLGGYEQYF
-	TRBV6-1	TRBD2	TRBJ2-6	TGTGCCAGCAGCCGTGGGGGGGAGTCGGCTGGGGCCAACGTCCTGACTTTC	CASSRGGESAGANVLTF
few	TRBV5-5	-	TRBJ1-1	TGTGCCAGCAGCTCGGGGTTGAACGCTGAAGCTTTCTTT	CASSSGLNAEAFF
-	TRBV2	TRBD2	TRBJ2-7	TGTGCCAGCAGTGAAATGCTAGCGGGAGTTTGGGGGGTAGACGAGCAGTGCTTC	CASSEMLAGVWGVDEQCF
many	TRBV29-1	-	TRBJ1-1	TGCAGCATATCAGGGGATGGAGACACTGAAGCTTTCTTT	CSISGDGDTEAFF
few	TRBV9	-	TRBJ2-7	TGTGCCAGCAGCCAAGACATTTCGGCCCGCTACGAGCAGTACTTC	CASSQDISARYEQYF
few	TRBV7-9	-	TRBJ2-2	TGTGCCAGCAGCTCCCGGGCTCGGGGATTCGCGAACACCGGGGAGCTGTTTTTT	CASSSRARGFANTGELFF
-	TRBV10-3	-	TRBJ1-2	TGTGCCATCAGTGCTAGCGACAATAACTATGGCTACACCTTC	CAISASDNNYGYTF
few	TRBV2	TRBD1	TRBJ2-7	TGTGCCAGCGAACCCCCGGGACAGGGGTTGTACGAGCAGTACTTC	CASEPPGQGLYEQYF
-	TRBV12-3/TRBV12-4	-	TRBJ1-1	TGTGCCAGCAGTTATGTGAGGACTGAAGCTTTCTTT	CASSYVRTEAFF
few	TRBV29-1	-	TRBJ2-7	TGCAGCGTTGATATGAAAAGGTCCGGCGAGCAGTACTTC	CSVDMKRSGEQYF
-	TRBV20-1	-	TRBJ2-7	TGCAGTGCTAGAGTTTCGGCAGGAGGCGGCGAGCAGTACTTC	CSARVSAGGGEQYF
-	TRBV28	TRBD1	TRBJ1-2	TGTGCCAGCAGCTACGGGACAGTTTACTATGGCTACACCTTC	CASSYGTVYYGYTF
few	TRBV19	-	TRBJ1-2	TGTGCCAGTACCTTCGATCCCAACTATGGCTACACCTTC	CASTFDPNYGYTF
-	TRBV2	-	TRBJ1-3	TGTGCCAGAAGAGAATCCTCTGGAAACACCATATATTTT	CARRESSGNTIYF
-	TRBV2	-	TRBJ2-7	TGTGCCAGCAGTGAACCGGGCAGGGGCAACGACGAGCAGTACTTC	CASSEPGRGNDEQYF
-	TRBV2	-	TRBJ1-5	TGTGCCAGCAGCTTGGGTGCGCGGGGTAGGAGCAATCAGCCCCAGCATTTT	CASSLGARGRSNQPQHF
-	TRBV12-3/TRBV12-4	-	TRBJ2-2	TGTGCCAGCAGTTACTCGACCGGCACCGGGGAGCTGTTTTTT	CASSYSTGTGELFF